This TCR beta chain was sequenced for a study of blood T cells in healthy people across ages. Points from the study as a whole: CMV status of donors was not determined, possibly confounding expanded clonotype changes.

Primed by a sample-barcoded 5' primer and a J-beta primer mix, a second PCR proceeded for 7 to 11 cycles. Per sample, CDR3-containing paired-end reads numbered at least 2.5 million. TCRdb fed the 5' RACE reads into MiXCR, producing one record per CDR3 protein. This sample has about 1.4 million distinct CDR3 sequences, with roughly 59% found just once. A few counts support this clonotype. Its antigen is still unknown. Trimming took off 2 bases at V and 6 bases at J, with 12 bases between the two ends. Germline V gene sequence: CDR1 SGHRS, CDR2 YFSETQ. This CDR3 contains 14 residues. The rearrangement uses TRBV5-1 and TRBJ2-1; D remains ambiguous. This sequence originates from a young man in good health. Sequencing was performed on blood. The CDR3 nucleotides read TGCGCCAGCAGCTTAGGTCCCGCTTCCAATGAGCAGTTCTTC. This gives the protein CASSLGPASNEQFF.